This TCR beta chain was captured by sequencing in a study of CDR3 diversity in severe acne. TCRdb re-derived calls from the PCR reads in MiXCR, one entry per CDR3 protein. The data show around 83,000 distinct CDR3 sequences, 45% to 55% seen once. CDR1 is SGHVS, CDR2 FQNEAQ, per germline. V dropped 5 bases and J dropped 4 bases, with 12 bases sitting between them. The CDR3 spans 14 residues. The J gene is TRBJ2-4, the V gene TRBV7-8; maybe TRBD1 (6 bases). This TCR came from a male donor with severe acne vulgaris. The sample consisted of blood. Here the CDR3 DNA reads TGTGCCAGCAGCACTGGACAGAAAAAAAACATTCAGTACTTC. Translation gives CASSTGQKKNIQYF.